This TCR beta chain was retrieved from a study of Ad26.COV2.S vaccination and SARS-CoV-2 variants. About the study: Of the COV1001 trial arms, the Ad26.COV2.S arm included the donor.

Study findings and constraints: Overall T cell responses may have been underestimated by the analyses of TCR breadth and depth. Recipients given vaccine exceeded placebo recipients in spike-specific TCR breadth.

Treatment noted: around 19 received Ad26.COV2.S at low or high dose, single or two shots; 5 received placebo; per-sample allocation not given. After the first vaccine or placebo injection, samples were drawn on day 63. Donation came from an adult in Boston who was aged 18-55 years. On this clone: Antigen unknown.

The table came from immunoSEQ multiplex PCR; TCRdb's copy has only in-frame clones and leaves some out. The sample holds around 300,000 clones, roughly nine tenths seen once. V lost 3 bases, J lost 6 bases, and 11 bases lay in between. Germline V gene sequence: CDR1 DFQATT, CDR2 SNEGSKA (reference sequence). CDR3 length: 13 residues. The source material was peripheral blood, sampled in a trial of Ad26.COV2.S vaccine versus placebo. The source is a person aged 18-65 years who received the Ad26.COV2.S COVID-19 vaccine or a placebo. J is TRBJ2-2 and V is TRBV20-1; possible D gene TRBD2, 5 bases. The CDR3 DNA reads TGCAGTGCTAGTGGGAGTGCGGCCGGGGAGCTGTTTTTT. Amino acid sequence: CSASGSAAGELFF.